The clone carrying this T cell receptor beta chain was counted between two and nine times. What it binds is not known. Germline lookup yields CDR1 SGHTA and CDR2 FQGNSA. Trimming left V 5 bases short and J 6 bases short, with 8 bases between. The CDR3 contains 12 residues. Documented time point: patch test 3, about 24 weeks after DPC sensitization. Sample treatment: therapeutic diphenylcyclopropenone sensitization with weekly scalp DPC. Patches went on only after blood had been drawn each time. Sample donors consisted of patients with alopecia, aged 18 to 70 years, who were suitable for DPC. The record originates from a study of human T cells and chemical hapten exposure. From the RACE reads, TCRdb called clonotypes with MiXCR, one entry per CDR3 protein. The table includes 180,000 or so distinct CDR3 sequences, 20% to 25% detected once. Points from the study as a whole: Those TCRs sitting above 1 in 1000 frequency stayed the same with DPC sensitization. A positive correlation with patch test score was shown by PT1 expanded TCR counts.

The sample consisted of whole blood, taken in connection with sensitization to the hapten diphenylcyclopropenone (DPC). The sequence was collected from a middle-aged woman with alopecia areata. Some clones in this sample may be carry-over from other donors' samples. This chain connects TRBV7-2 to TRBJ1-5; TRBD1 might be the D (5 bases). CDR3 DNA: TGTGCCAGCAGCCGGGACTTTCAGCCCCAGCATTTT. Amino acids: CASSRDFQPQHF.